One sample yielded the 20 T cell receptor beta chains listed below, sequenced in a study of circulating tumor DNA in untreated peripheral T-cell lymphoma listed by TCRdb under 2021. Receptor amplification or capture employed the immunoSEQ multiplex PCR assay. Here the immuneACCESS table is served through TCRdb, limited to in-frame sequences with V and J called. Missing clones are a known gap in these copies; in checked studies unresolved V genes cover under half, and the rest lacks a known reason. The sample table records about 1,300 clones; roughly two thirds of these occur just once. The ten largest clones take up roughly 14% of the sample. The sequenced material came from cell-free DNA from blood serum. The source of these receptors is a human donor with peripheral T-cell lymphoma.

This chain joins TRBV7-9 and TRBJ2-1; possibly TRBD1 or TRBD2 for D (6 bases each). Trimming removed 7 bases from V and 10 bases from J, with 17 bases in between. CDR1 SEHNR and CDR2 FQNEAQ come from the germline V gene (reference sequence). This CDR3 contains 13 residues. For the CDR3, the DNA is TGTGCCAGCATTCTCGGGGGCGTGGGAGAGCAGTTCTTC. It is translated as CASILGGVGEQFF.

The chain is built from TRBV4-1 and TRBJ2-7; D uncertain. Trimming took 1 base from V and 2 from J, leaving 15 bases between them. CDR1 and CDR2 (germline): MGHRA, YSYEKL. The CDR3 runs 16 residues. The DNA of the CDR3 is TGCGCCAGCAGCCAAGGGACGGTTCGTGGTCCCTACGAGCAGTACTTC. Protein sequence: CASSQGTVRGPYEQYF.

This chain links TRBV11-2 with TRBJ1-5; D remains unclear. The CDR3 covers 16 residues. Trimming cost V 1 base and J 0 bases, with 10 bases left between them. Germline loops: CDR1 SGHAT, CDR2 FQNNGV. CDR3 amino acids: CASSLVIENSNQPQHF. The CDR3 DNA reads TGTGCCAGCAGCTTAGTTATAGAGAATAGCAATCAGCCCCAGCATTTT.

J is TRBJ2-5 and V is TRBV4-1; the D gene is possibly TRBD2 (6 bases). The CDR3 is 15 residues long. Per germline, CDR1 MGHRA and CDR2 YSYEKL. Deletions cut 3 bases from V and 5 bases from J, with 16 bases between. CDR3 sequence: CASSQWLAGMETQYF. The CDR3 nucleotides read TGCGCCAGCAGCCAGTGGCTGGCGGGGATGGAGACCCAGTACTTC.

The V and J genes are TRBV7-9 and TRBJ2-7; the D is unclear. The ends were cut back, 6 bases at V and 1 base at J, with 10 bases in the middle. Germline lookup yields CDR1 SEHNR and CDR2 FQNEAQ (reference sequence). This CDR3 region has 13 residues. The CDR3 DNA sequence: TGTGCCAGCAGACCGAACAATTCCTACGAGCAGTACTTC. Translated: CASRPNNSYEQYF.

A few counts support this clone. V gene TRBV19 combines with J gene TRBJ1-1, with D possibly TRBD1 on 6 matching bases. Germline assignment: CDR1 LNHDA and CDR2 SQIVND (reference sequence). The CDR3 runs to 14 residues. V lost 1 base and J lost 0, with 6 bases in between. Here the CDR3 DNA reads TGTGCCAGTAGTATAGGACAGGTGAACACTGAAGCTTTCTTT. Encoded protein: CASSIGQVNTEAFF.

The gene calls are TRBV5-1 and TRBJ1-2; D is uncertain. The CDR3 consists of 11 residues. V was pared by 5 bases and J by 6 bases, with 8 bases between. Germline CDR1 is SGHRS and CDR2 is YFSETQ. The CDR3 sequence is CASRYGNGYTF. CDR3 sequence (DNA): TGCGCCAGCAGATACGGTAATGGCTACACCTTC.

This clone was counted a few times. The CDR3 loop reads CASSLAGLEAFF. The CDR3 nucleotides read TGCGCCAGCAGCTTGGCGGGGTTGGAAGCTTTCTTT. V usage is TRBV5-1 and J usage is TRBJ1-1; D remains ambiguous. The germline V gene encodes CDR1 SGHRS and CDR2 YFSETQ. The CDR3 has 12 residues. Trimming removed 0 bases from V and 8 bases from J, with 8 bases in between.

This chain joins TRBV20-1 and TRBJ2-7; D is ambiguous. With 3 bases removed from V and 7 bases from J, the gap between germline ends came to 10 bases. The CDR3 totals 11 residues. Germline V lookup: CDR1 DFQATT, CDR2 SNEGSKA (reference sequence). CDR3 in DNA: TGCAGTGCTAGGCAGCCTCGGGAGCAGTACTTC. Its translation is CSARQPREQYF.

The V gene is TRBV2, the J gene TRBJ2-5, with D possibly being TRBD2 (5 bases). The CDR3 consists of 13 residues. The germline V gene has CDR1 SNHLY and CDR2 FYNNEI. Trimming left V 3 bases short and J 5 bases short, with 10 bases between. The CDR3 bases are TGTGCCAGCAGTGATCGTCTAGCTGAGACCCAGTACTTC. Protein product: CASSDRLAETQYF.

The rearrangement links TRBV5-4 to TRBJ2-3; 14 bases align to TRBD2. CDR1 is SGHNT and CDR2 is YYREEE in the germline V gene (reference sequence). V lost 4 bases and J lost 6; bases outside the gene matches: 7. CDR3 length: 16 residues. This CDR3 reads CASSGERTSGRDTQYF. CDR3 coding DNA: TGTGCCAGCAGCGGAGAGAGGACTAGCGGGAGGGATACGCAGTATTTT. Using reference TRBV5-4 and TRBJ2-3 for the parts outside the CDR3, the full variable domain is ETGVTQSPTHLIKTRGQQVTLRCSSQSGHNTVSWYQQALGQGPQFIFQYYREEENGRGNFPPRFSGLQFPNYSSELNVNALELDDSALYLCASSGERTSGRDTQYFGPGTRLTVL.

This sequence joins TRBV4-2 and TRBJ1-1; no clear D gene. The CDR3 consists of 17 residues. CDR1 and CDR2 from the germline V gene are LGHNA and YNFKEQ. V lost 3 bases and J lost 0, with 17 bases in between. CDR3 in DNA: TGTGCCAGCAGCCAGAAATCGGGTAGACCTATGAACACTGAAGCTTTCTTT. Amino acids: CASSQKSGRPMNTEAFF.

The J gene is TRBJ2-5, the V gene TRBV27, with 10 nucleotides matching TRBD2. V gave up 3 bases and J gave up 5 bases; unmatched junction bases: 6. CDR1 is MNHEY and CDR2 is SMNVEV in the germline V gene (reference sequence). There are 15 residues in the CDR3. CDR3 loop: CASSFLAGGRETQYF. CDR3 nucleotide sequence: TGTGCCAGCAGTTTCTTAGCGGGGGGCCGGGAGACCCAGTACTTC.

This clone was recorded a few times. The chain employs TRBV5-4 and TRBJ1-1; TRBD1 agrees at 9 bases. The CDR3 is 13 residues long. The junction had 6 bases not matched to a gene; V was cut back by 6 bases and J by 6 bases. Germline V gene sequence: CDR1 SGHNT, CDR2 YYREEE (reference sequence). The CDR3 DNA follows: TGTGCCAGCAACACAGGGGGCGCGGCTGAAGCTTTCTTT. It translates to CASNTGGAAEAFF. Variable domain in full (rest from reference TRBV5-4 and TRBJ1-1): ETGVTQSPTHLIKTRGQQVTLRCSSQSGHNTVSWYQQALGQGPQFIFQYYREEENGRGNFPPRFSGLQFPNYSSELNVNALELDDSALYLCASNTGGAAEAFFGQGTRLTVV.

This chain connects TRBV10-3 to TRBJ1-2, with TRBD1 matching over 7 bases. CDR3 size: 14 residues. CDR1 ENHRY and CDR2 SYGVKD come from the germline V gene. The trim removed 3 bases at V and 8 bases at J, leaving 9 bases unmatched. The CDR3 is CAISDPTGPGGYTF. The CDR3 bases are TGTGCCATCAGTGACCCGACAGGGCCTGGGGGCTACACCTTC.

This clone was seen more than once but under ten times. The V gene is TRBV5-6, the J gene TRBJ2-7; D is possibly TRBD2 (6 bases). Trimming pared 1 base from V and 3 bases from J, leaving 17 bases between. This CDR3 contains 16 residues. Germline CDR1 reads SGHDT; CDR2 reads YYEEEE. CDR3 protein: CASSLSLDGGVYEQYF. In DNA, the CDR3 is TGTGCCAGCAGCTTGTCACTAGACGGGGGAGTCTACGAGCAGTACTTC.

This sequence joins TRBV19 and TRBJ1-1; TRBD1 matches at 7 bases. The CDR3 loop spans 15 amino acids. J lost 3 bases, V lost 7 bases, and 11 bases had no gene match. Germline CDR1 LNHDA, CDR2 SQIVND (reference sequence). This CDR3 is CASISPVDRDTEAFF. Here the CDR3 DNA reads TGTGCCAGTATCTCGCCAGTAGACAGGGACACTGAAGCTTTCTTT. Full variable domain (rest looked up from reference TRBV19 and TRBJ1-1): DGGITQSPKYLFRKEGQNVTLSCEQNLNHDAMYWYRQDPGQGLRLIYYSQIVNDFQKGDIAEGYSVSREKKESFPLTVTSAQKNPTAFYLCASISPVDRDTEAFFGQGTRLTVV.

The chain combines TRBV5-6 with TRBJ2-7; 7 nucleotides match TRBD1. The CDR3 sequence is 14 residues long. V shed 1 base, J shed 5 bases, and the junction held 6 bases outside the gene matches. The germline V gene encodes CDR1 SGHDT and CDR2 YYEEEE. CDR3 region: CASSLRGRSNEQYF. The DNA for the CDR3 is TGTGCCAGCAGCTTGAGGGGGCGCAGCAACGAGCAGTACTTC. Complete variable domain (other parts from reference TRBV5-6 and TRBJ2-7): DAGVTQSPTHLIKTRGQQVTLRCSPKSGHDTVSWYQQALGQGPQFIFQYYEEEERQRGNFPDRFSGHQFPNYSSELNVNALLLGDSALYLCASSLRGRSNEQYFGPGTRLTVT.

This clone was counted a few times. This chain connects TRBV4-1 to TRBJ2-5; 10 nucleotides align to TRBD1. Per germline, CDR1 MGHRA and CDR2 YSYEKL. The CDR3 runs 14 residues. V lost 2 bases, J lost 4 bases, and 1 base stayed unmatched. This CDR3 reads CASSQRTGGETQYF. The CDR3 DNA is TGCGCCAGCAGCCAAAGGACAGGGGGAGAGACCCAGTACTTC.

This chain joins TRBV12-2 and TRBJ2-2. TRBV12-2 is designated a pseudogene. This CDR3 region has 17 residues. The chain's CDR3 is CASRLEVGAIGTGELFF. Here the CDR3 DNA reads TGTGCAAGTCGCTTAGAGGTCGGGGCAATAGGCACCGGGGAGCTGTTTTTT.